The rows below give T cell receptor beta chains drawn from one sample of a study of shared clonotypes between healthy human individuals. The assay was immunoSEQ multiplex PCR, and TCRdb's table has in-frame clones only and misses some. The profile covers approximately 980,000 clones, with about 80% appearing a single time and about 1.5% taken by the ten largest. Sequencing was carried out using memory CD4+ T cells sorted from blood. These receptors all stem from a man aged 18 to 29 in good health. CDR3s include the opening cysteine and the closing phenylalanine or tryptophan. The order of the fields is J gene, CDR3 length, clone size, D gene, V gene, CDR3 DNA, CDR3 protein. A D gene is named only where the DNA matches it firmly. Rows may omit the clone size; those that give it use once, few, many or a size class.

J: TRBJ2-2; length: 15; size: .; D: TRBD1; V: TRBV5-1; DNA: TGCGCCAGCAGCATAACAGGGGGCTTAACCGGGGAGCTGTTTTTT; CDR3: CASSITGGLTGELFF
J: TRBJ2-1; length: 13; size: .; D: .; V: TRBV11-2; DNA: TGTGCCAGCAGCTTCGTTGCTAGCAATGAGCAGTTCTTC; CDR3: CASSFVASNEQFF
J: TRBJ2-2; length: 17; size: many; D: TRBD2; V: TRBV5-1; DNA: TGCGCCAGCAGCTTGGCGGGACTAGCGGGAAAGTTGGGGGAGCTGTTTTTT; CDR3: CASSLAGLAGKLGELFF
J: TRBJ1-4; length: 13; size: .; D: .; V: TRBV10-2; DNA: TGCGCCAGCCTGGCACTAGCTAATGAAAAACTGTTTTTT; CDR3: CASLALANEKLFF
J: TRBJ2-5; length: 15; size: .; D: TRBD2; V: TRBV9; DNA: TGTGCCAGCAGCGCCGGCGGGGGACCGGGAGAGACCCAGTACTTC; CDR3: CASSAGGGPGETQYF
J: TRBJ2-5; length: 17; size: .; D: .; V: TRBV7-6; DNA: TGTGCCAGCAGCTCCCCTAGGGCGGGGGCCCCGACTGGGACCCAGTACTTC; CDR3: CASSSPRAGAPTGTQYF
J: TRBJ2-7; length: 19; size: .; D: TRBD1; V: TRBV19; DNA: TGTGCCAGTAGTACCCAATCAACCGGGACAGGGGGCGTAATTTACGAGCAGTACTTC; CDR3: CASSTQSTGTGGVIYEQYF
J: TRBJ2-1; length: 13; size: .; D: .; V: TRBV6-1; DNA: TGTGCCAGCAACTACAGGTTGGACAATGAGCAGTTCTTC; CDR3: CASNYRLDNEQFF
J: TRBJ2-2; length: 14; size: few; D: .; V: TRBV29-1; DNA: TGCAGCGTTGGGCGGGACAGCAACACCGGGGAGCTGTTTTTT; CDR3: CSVGRDSNTGELFF
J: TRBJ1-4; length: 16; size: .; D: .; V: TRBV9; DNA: TGTGCCAGCAGCGTAGGTCAAGGGGCAACTAATGAAAAACTGTTTTTT; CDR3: CASSVGQGATNEKLFF
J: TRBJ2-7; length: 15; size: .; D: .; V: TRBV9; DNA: TGTGCCAGCAGCGTAGGATGGTCTAGCTCCTACGAGCAGTACTTC; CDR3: CASSVGWSSSYEQYF
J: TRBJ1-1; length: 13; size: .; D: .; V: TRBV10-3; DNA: TGTGCCACAAGGGTGGGGCAGATGGCTGAAGCTTTCTTT; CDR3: CATRVGQMAEAFF
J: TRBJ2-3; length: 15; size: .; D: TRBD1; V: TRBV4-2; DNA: TGTGCCAGCAGCCTTGGGACAGGGGGCACAGATACGCAGTATTTT; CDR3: CASSLGTGGTDTQYF
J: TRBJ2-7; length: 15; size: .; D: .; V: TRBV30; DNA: TGTGCCTGGAGTGTAGGGGGGGGCCGGGCCTACGAGCAGTACTTC; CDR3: CAWSVGGGRAYEQYF
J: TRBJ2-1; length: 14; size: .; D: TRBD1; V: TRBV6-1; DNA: TGTGCCAGCAGCCGGGACAGGCTGTACAATGAGCAGTTCTTC; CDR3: CASSRDRLYNEQFF
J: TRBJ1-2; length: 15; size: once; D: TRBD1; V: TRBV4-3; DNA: TGCGCCAGCAGCCAAGGGACAGGGGGCAACTATGGCTACACCTTC; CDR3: CASSQGTGGNYGYTF
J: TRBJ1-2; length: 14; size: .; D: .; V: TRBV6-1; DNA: TGTGCCAGCAGTGCCTACAGGGAGACGGATGGCTACACCTTC; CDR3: CASSAYRETDGYTF
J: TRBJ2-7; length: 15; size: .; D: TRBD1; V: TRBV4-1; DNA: TGCGCCAGCAGCCAAGAACAGGGCAGGGGGCACGAGCAGTACTTC; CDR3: CASSQEQGRGHEQYF
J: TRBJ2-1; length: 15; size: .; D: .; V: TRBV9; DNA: TGTGCCAGCAGCGTTGCGGGAAACCCCTACAATGAGCAGTTCTTC; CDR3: CASSVAGNPYNEQFF
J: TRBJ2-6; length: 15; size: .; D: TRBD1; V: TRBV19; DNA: TGTGCCAGTAGTCCGACAGGGACCGGGGCCAACGTCCTGACTTTC; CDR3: CASSPTGTGANVLTF
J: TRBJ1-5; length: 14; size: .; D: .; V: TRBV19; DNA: TGTGCCAGTAGGCTGGGGCCGGGCAATCAGCCCCAGCATTTT; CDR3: CASRLGPGNQPQHF
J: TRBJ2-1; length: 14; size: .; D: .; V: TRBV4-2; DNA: TGTGCCAGCAGCCAAGATCTAGCCAACAATGAGCAGTTCTTC; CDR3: CASSQDLANNEQFF
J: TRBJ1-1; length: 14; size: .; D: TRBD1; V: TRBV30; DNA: TGTGCCTGGGTTGGGGACAGGGGGATCACTGAAGCTTTCTTT; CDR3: CAWVGDRGITEAFF
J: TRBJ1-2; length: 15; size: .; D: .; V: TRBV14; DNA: TGTGCCAGCAGCCAAGCAAAGGGGATTAACTATGGCTACACCTTC; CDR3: CASSQAKGINYGYTF
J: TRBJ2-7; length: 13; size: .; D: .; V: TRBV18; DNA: TGTGCCAGCTCACCACCGGTCGGGGTAGAGCAGTACTTC; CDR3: CASSPPVGVEQYF
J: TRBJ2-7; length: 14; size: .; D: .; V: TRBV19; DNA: TGTGCCAGTAGTATTCCAGGGGAAGCATACGAGCAGTACTTC; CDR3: CASSIPGEAYEQYF
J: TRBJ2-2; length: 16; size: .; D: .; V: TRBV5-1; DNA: TGCGCCAGCAGCTTGGACCCAGCTCCGAACACCGGGGAGCTGTTTTTT; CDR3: CASSLDPAPNTGELFF
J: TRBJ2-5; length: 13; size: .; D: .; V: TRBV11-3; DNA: TGTGCCAGCAGCTTAGACAGCTTAGAGACCCAGTACTTC; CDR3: CASSLDSLETQYF
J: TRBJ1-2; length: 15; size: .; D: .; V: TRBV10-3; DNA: TGTGCCATCAGTGATAGTAATTGGGGGAACTATGGCTACACCTTC; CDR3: CAISDSNWGNYGYTF
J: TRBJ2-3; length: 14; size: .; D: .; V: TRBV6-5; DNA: TGTGCCAGCAGTCCGACACGAGGCACAGATACGCAGTATTTT; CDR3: CASSPTRGTDTQYF